This T cell receptor (beta chain) was identified during a study of control samples from healthy donors and cancer patients. This CDR3 is 12 amino acids long. Trimming left V 3 bases short and J 9 bases short, with 10 bases between. Per germline, CDR1 SGHRS and CDR2 YFSETQ. Here immunoSEQ multiplex PCR was the method, and the copy in TCRdb shows in-frame clones only, minus some. The table shows around 120,000 clones, with 88% occurring only once. Sequenced material: blood. This clonotype was obtained from a man between 40 and 49 years old in good health. This chain uses TRBV5-1 with TRBJ2-1; D may be TRBD1 (6 bases). CDR3 residues: CASSYRAGEQFF. As DNA, the CDR3 is TGCGCCAGCAGCTACAGGGCTGGTGAGCAGTTCTTC.